The 4 T cell receptor delta chains below all came from one sample that was sequenced in a study of γδ T cells in repeated Plasmodium falciparum infection. Flow sorting of PBMC yielded separate Vgamma9/Vdelta2+ and Vdelta2-negative gammadelta T cell populations for bulk repertoire analysis. TCRdb re-called the multiplex PCR reads using CATT. The table includes 45,000 to 70,000 delta-chain clones, approximately 1.7% detected once. Sequencing input: gamma-delta T cells from blood. These TCRs come from a pool of human donors (malaria-infected and uninfected, not separated).

Turning to this clone: TCRdb assigns this DNA the protein of a much larger clone, which departs from its translation at residue 7; this likely reflects a read error, and the protein shown comes from translating the DNA. V usage is TRDV3 and J usage is TRDJ1, with 11 bases that match TRDD3. Losses at the gene ends were 3 bases for V and 0 bases for J; bases not matched to a gene: 36. Germline CDR1 is TVYSNPD and CDR2 is GDNSRS (reference sequence). CDR3 length: 25 residues. CDR3 sequence (DNA): TGTGCCTTCCCACTAAGCCTCCACGTTCTACATTCGGTACTGGGGGATAAGGAGCACACCGATAAACTCATCTTT. This encodes CAFPLSLHVLHSVLGDKEHTDKLIF.

With respect to this clone: TCRdb assigns this DNA the protein of a much larger clone, which departs from its translation at residue 14; this likely reflects a read error, and the protein shown comes from translating the DNA. The gene calls are TRDV2 and TRDJ1, with 9 positions matching TRDD3. The J gene is not listed in TCRdb, so it was assigned here from a DNA match to germline. CDR1 is GEAIGNYY, CDR2 EKD, per germline. The J segment lost 1 base and the V segment lost 0 bases, leaving 17 bases of the junction unmatched. This CDR3 is built from 20 residues. The CDR3 sequence is CACDTVLPGGSPQCTDKLIF. Written as DNA, the CDR3 is TGTGCCTGTGACACCGTCCTCCCTGGGGGATCCCCTCAGTGCACCGATAAACTCATCTTT.

This clone appeared a few times. TCRdb lists the protein of a much larger clone for this DNA, which differs at residue 9, so this is likely a read error; the protein given here is translated from the DNA itself. This sequence joins TRDV3 and TRDJ1; 9 nucleotides line up with TRDD3. Per germline, CDR1 TVYSNPD and CDR2 GDNSRS (reference sequence). With V trimmed by 2 bases and J by 0 bases, 22 bases remained unmatched. This CDR3 contains 20 residues. The CDR3 bases are TGTGCCTTTCCTTCTCCTGCTCCTGGTACTGGGGGAGATTACACCGATAAACTCATCTTT. This sequence encodes CAFPSPAPGTGGDYTDKLIF.

This clone was seen at least ten times. A far larger clone differs by one base, so this is likely a read error. Other DNA sequences within the sample encode an identical CDR3. V usage is TRDV1 and J usage is TRDJ1; D not resolved. This CDR3 region has 16 residues. CDR1 is TSWWSYY, CDR2 QGS, per germline. This chain's CDR3 is CALGETRAAYTDKLIF. Here the CDR3 DNA reads TGTGCTCTTGGGGAAACAAGGGCCGCGTACACCGATAAGCTCATCTTT.